This T cell receptor (beta chain) was sequenced during a study of molecular identifiers for immune sequencing clone quantification. Study results and limitations: Among 920,000 or so naive cells, as was reported, spiked Jurkat TCR RNA from one cell was detectable.

The length of the CDR3 is 14 residues. Trimming took off 0 bases at V and 1 base at J, with 8 bases between the two ends. CDR1 is SGDLS, CDR2 YYNGEE, per germline. TCRdb analysed the PCR reads with MiXCR anew, one entry per CDR3 protein. The table records 460,000 or so distinct CDR3 sequences, 25% of them present only once. Of note for this clonotype: Its antigen is not known.

The source material was naive CD8+ T cells from blood, with Jurkat cell RNA spiked in. Subset reported: FACS-sorted CD8+CD4-CCR7+CD45RA+ naive T cells. The sequence was collected from a human donor in good health. Some libraries in this study had Jurkat cell RNA spiked in. This chain uses TRBV9 with TRBJ2-7; possible D gene TRBD2, 6 bases. The CDR3 bases are TGTGCCAGCAGCGTAGGGGGGGTATCCTACGAGCAGTACTTC. Amino acid sequence: CASSVGGVSYEQYF.